These 27 T cell receptor beta chains were all obtained from the same sample, sequenced in a study of T cell changes during pregnancy in multiple sclerosis. Here immunoSEQ multiplex PCR was the method, and the copy in TCRdb shows in-frame clones only, minus some. Altogether about 44,000 clones are present, 80% to 95% being singletons, with the ten largest covering roughly 0.61%. The sequenced sample was CD4+ T cells from peripheral blood mononuclear cells, obtained in the first trimester of pregnancy. These receptors came from a female donor with multiple sclerosis, enrolled in a pregnancy study.

The V and J genes are TRBV19 and TRBJ2-5, with D uncertain. V was trimmed by 5 bases and J by 1 base, leaving 8 bases between them. CDR1 and CDR2 (germline): LNHDA, SQIVND (reference sequence). This CDR3 contains 13 residues. The CDR3 DNA sequence: TGTGCCAGTAGTGAAGCTCTCCAAGAGACCCAGTACTTC. Its protein product is CASSEALQETQYF. Complete variable domain (other parts from reference TRBV19 and TRBJ2-5): DGGITQSPKYLFRKEGQNVTLSCEQNLNHDAMYWYRQDPGQGLRLIYYSQIVNDFQKGDIAEGYSVSREKKESFPLTVTSAQKNPTAFYLCASSEALQETQYFGPGTRLLVL.

The genes are TRBV18 and TRBJ1-1; D ambiguous. The CDR3 sequence is 14 residues long. V dropped 5 bases and J dropped 0 bases, with 10 bases sitting between them. CDR1 KGHSH and CDR2 LQKENI come from the germline V gene. This chain's CDR3 is CASSKDWMNTEAFF. The CDR3 region has the DNA TGTGCCAGCTCAAAAGACTGGATGAACACTGAAGCTTTCTTT.

This chain links TRBV18 with TRBJ1-5; the match to TRBD1 covers 10 bases. CDR3 length equals 12 residues. Trimming at V came to 4 bases and at J to 11 bases, leaving 2 bases not matched to a gene. CDR1 is KGHSH, CDR2 LQKENI, per germline. For the CDR3, the DNA is TGTGCCAGCTCACAGGGGACAGGGGCCCAGCATTTT. This gives the protein CASSQGTGAQHF.

The chain uses TRBV12-1 and TRBJ2-7; the D call TRBD1 from the table was never checked on the DNA. TRBV12-1 is a listed pseudogene. The CDR3 has 16 residues. The CDR3 reads CASSFGGTGKSYEQYF. The DNA for the CDR3 is TGTGCCAGCAGCTTTGGCGGGACAGGGAAGTCCTACGAGCAGTACTTC.

This CDR3 reads CASSDSYSGANVLTF. The CDR3 nucleotides read TGTGCCAGCAGTGATAGTTACTCTGGGGCCAACGTCCTGACTTTC. The V and J genes are TRBV2 and TRBJ2-6, with D hard to call. Trimming cost V 3 bases and J 0 bases, with 6 bases left between them. The CDR3 length is 15 residues. Per the germline V gene, CDR1 is SNHLY and CDR2 is FYNNEI.

The chain employs TRBV19 and TRBJ2-5; 9 bases are shared with TRBD2. V lost 5 bases, J lost 5 bases, and 15 bases stayed unmatched. The CDR3 loop spans 17 amino acids. Germline V gene data show CDR1 as LNHDA and CDR2 as SQIVND (reference sequence). Written as DNA, the CDR3 is TGTGCCAGTAGTTTTCGACTAGCGGAAAACTCCGGGGAGACCCAGTACTTC. It translates to CASSFRLAENSGETQYF. The entire variable domain, with the rest obtained from reference TRBV19 and TRBJ2-5, is as follows: DGGITQSPKYLFRKEGQNVTLSCEQNLNHDAMYWYRQDPGQGLRLIYYSQIVNDFQKGDIAEGYSVSREKKESFPLTVTSAQKNPTAFYLCASSFRLAENSGETQYFGPGTRLLVL.

The CDR3 sequence is CASSLSGSSPGELFF. The CDR3, as DNA: TGTGCCAGCAGCTTGTCGGGATCTAGTCCCGGGGAGCTGTTTTTT. This chain links TRBV11-3 with TRBJ2-2; weak D call: TRBD2 (5 bases). The CDR3 consists of 15 residues. Germline V CDR1 and CDR2: SGHNT, YENEEA. Deletions cut 3 bases from V and 6 bases from J, with 14 bases between.

CDR3 region: CASRGRQCYQPQHF. In DNA, the CDR3 is TGTGCCAGCAGAGGCCGACAGTGTTATCAGCCCCAGCATTTT. V usage is TRBV7-3 and J usage is TRBJ1-5, with D possibly matching TRBD1 (5 bases). Trimming took 6 bases from V and 5 from J, leaving 14 bases between them. CDR1 and CDR2 from the germline V gene are SGHTA and FQGTGA. The CDR3 is made up of 14 amino acids.

V usage is TRBV7-9 and J usage is TRBJ2-1; TRBD2 aligns across 13 bases. The CDR3 has 16 amino acids. Germline assignment: CDR1 SEHNR and CDR2 FQNEAQ (reference sequence). With V trimmed by 5 bases and J by 5 bases, 6 bases remained unmatched. The CDR3 DNA sequence: TGTGCCAGCAGCCACTCCGGGACTAGCGGGAACAATGAGCAGTTCTTC. Translation gives CASSHSGTSGNNEQFF.

The chain joins TRBV6-1 to TRBJ2-7; 12 nucleotides agree with TRBD2. Trimming at V came to 4 bases and at J to 2 bases, leaving 6 bases not matched to a gene. The germline CDR1 and CDR2 sequences are MNHNS and SASEGT. The CDR3 runs 16 residues. DNA of the CDR3: TGTGCCAGCAGTGTAGGGACTAGCGGGTTCACCTACGAGCAGTACTTC. Its translation: CASSVGTSGFTYEQYF.

This chain uses TRBV28 with TRBJ1-5, with D unresolved. This CDR3 is built from 16 residues. Deletions cut 3 bases from V and 7 bases from J, with 19 bases between. In germline, CDR1 is MDHEN, CDR2 SYDVKM. CDR3 nucleotide sequence: TGTGCCAGCAGTTTGGGCGGGTCCCGGGCGTGGCAGCCCCAGCATTTT. It codes for CASSLGGSRAWQPQHF.

The chain combines TRBV5-4 with TRBJ2-1, with a possible D match to TRBD1 (6 bases). The V gene's germline CDR1 is SGHNT and CDR2 YYREEE (reference sequence). V was shortened by 4 bases and J by 13 bases, with 15 bases between the two germline ends. CDR3 length equals 12 residues. CDR3 region: CASSRLRGSQFF. The CDR3 DNA sequence: TGTGCCAGCAGCCGTTTAAGGGGGTCTCAGTTCTTC.

The chain recombines TRBV7-2 with TRBJ2-7, with 8 bases matching TRBD2. J gave up 12 bases and V 3 bases, and 7 bases lay outside the gene matches. Germline V gives CDR1 SGHTA, CDR2 FQGNSA. This CDR3 region has 12 residues. The CDR3 DNA sequence: TGTGCCAGCAGCTTGGGGGAAAGCGGGAGGTACTTC. This sequence encodes CASSLGESGRYF.

The CDR3 DNA reads as TGTGCCAGCAGTGAACCGGGACTAGCGGGGGGAAGGAAGCGCTTGTACCAAGAGACCCAGTACTTC. The encoded protein is CASSEPGLAGGRKRLYQETQYF. This chain joins TRBV6-1 and TRBJ2-5, with 15 bases identical to TRBD2. J gave up 0 bases and V 2 bases, and 16 bases lay outside the gene matches. The CDR3 consists of 22 residues. The germline gives CDR1 MNHNS, CDR2 SASEGT.

The chain has TRBV11-1 and TRBJ2-3; 7 nucleotides agree with TRBD1. The CDR3 is 14 amino acids. J was trimmed by 3 bases and V by 2 bases; bases with no gene match: 2. CDR1 and CDR2 from the germline V gene are SGHAT and FQDESV (reference sequence). DNA for the CDR3: TGTGCCAGCAGCTTATACAGGGGAACAGATACGCAGTATTTT. This codes for CASSLYRGTDTQYF.

The chain is built from TRBV14 and TRBJ2-7; D is uncertain. Trimming removed 4 bases at V and 3 bases at J, with 4 bases between. Germline assignment: CDR1 SGHDN and CDR2 FVKESK. The CDR3 totals 11 residues. CDR3 coding DNA: TGTGCCAGCAGCCCCTACTACGAGCAGTACTTC. Protein: CASSPYYEQYF. Full variable domain (outside the CDR3, taken from reference TRBV14 and TRBJ2-7): EAGVTQFPSHSVIEKGQTVTLRCDPISGHDNLYWYRRVMGKEIKFLLHFVKESKQDESGMPNNRFLAERTGGTYSTLKVQPAELEDSGVYFCASSPYYEQYFGPGTRLTVT.

CDR3 in amino acids: CTGQLQETQYF. CDR3 DNA sequence: TGCACCGGACAGCTCCAAGAGACCCAGTACTTC. The V gene is TRBV29-1, the J gene TRBJ2-5, with TRBD1 as a possible D gene (6 bases). This CDR3 is built from 11 residues. CDR1 SQVTM and CDR2 ANQGSEA come from the germline V gene.

By share, this clone ranks as medium-sized. The genes are TRBV4-1 and TRBJ2-5; 8 bases agree with TRBD2. In germline, CDR1 is MGHRA, CDR2 YSYEKL. Trimming cost V 1 base and J 5 bases; bases outside gene matches: 9. The CDR3 contains 16 residues. In DNA form, the CDR3 reads TGCGCCAGCAGCCAAGCTCCGGCGGCGGGAGGTGAGACCCAGTACTTC. It specifies CASSQAPAAGGETQYF.

The chain is built from TRBV6-6 and TRBJ2-7; 9 bases agree with TRBD1. This CDR3 has 15 amino acids. CDR1 and CDR2 (germline): MNHNY, SVGAGI (reference sequence). With V trimmed by 6 bases and J by 2 bases, 8 bases remained unmatched. The CDR3 DNA sequence: TGTGCCAGCAGCCACTCCGGGACAGGGCCCTACGAGCAGTACTTC. This codes for CASSHSGTGPYEQYF.

The chain is built from TRBV27 and TRBJ2-3, with a weak D call TRBD1 (5 bases). Trimming left V 3 bases short and J 6 bases short, with 13 bases between. There are 14 residues in the CDR3. The germline V gene has CDR1 MNHEY and CDR2 SMNVEV (reference sequence). For the CDR3, the DNA is TGTGCCAGCAGTTTGGAGCAGGGAACTGATACGCAGTATTTT. Protein sequence: CASSLEQGTDTQYF.

The chain carries TRBV6-1 and TRBJ2-7; 8 nucleotides align to TRBD2. The CDR3 is made up of 15 amino acids. The V gene's germline CDR1 is MNHNS and CDR2 SASEGT. V shed 3 bases and J 2 bases; nucleotides not matched to a gene: 6. For the CDR3, the DNA is TGTGCCAGCAGTGATCAAGCGGGAGCCACCTACGAGCAGTACTTC. Protein: CASSDQAGATYEQYF.

This clone has just a few counts. This chain links TRBV7-8 with TRBJ2-3; 12 bases align to TRBD1. The CDR3 is 18 residues long. The germline gives CDR1 SGHVS, CDR2 FQNEAQ. The junction had 11 bases not matched to a gene; V was cut back by 6 bases and J by 1 base. CDR3 bases: TGTGCCAGCAGTTTTCTGGGACAGGGGGCTTTTGGCACAGATACGCAGTATTTT. Encoded protein: CASSFLGQGAFGTDTQYF.

The chain uses TRBV7-8 and TRBJ1-4, with 9 bases lining up with TRBD1. The germline V gene encodes CDR1 SGHVS and CDR2 FQNEAQ. V lost 1 base and J lost 5; bases outside the gene matches: 5. This CDR3 contains 16 residues. CDR3 protein: CASSLVGGTGNEKLFF. CDR3 in DNA: TGTGCCAGCAGCTTAGTGGGCGGGACAGGGAATGAAAAACTGTTTTTT.

The chain couples TRBV7-8 to TRBJ1-5; TRBD1 matches at 9 bases. V gave up 5 bases and J gave up 0 bases; unmatched junction bases: 11. This CDR3 contains 18 residues. CDR1 is SGHVS and CDR2 is FQNEAQ in the germline V gene. CDR3 in amino acids: CASSPRPGQGHSNQPQHF. CDR3 nucleotide sequence: TGTGCCAGCAGCCCACGTCCGGGACAGGGCCATAGCAATCAGCCCCAGCATTTT.

The V call is TRBV7-2, the J call TRBJ2-2; D uncertain. The CDR3 is 14 amino acids. CDR1 and CDR2 from the germline V gene are SGHTA and FQGNSA. The V end was cut by 2 bases, the J end by 6 bases, with 10 bases between. This chain's CDR3 is CASSLLSSAGELFF. CDR3 coding DNA: TGTGCCAGCAGCTTATTATCCTCCGCCGGGGAGCTGTTTTTT.

The rearrangement links TRBV5-8 to TRBJ2-2, with 9 bases matching TRBD2. Germline CDR1 and CDR2: SGHTS and YDEGEE. Unmatched junction bases numbered 5, after V lost 7 bases and J lost 1 base. This CDR3 comprises 15 residues. The CDR3 reads CASGPSGVNTGELFF. The CDR3 nucleotides read TGTGCCAGCGGCCCTAGCGGGGTGAACACCGGGGAGCTGTTTTTT.

The chain is built from TRBV28 and TRBJ1-1, with a weak D call TRBD1 (5 bases). Germline V gene data show CDR1 as MDHEN and CDR2 as SYDVKM. The CDR3 length is 15 residues. V was pared by 5 bases and J by 0 bases, with 13 bases between. The CDR3 nucleotides read TGTGCCAGCAGTCCCCCAGGGCTGATGAACACTGAAGCTTTCTTT. It specifies CASSPPGLMNTEAFF.